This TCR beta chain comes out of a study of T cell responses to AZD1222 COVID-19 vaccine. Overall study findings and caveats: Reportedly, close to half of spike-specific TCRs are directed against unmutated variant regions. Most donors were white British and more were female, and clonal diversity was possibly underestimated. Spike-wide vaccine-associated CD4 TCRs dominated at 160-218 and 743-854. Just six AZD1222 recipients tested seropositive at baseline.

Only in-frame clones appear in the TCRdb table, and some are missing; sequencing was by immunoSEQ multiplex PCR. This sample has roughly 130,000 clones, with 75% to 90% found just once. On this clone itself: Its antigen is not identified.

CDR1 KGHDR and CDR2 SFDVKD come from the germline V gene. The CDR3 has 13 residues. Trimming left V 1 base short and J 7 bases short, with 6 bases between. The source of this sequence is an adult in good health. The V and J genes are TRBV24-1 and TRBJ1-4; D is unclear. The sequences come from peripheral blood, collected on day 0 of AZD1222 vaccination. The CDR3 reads CATSDLQSEKLFF. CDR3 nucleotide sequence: TGTGCCACCAGTGATTTACAGTCTGAAAAACTGTTTTTT.